This T cell receptor beta chain is drawn from a study of blood T cell repertoires in COVID-19. Trimming took 7 bases from V and 1 from J; bases not matched to a gene: 12. The CDR3 is 18 amino acids. CDR1 and CDR2 from the germline V gene are SNHLY and FYNNEI. As handled by the study authors: Estimated nucleated cell counts came from reference gene primer amplification. Sequencing used immunoSEQ multiplex PCR; TCRdb keeps in-frame clones, though not all of them. V, J and clone size reflect that table, while D and trimming were determined from the DNA. Among roughly 80,000 clones listed, around 80% were seen once.

The receptor comes from a man aged 55 to 70 with active or convalescent COVID-19. The chain employs TRBV2 and TRBJ2-4; TRBD2 matches 11 bases. Sample: peripheral blood. The CDR3 nucleotides are TGTGCCAGCAAGAAGGAACTAGCGGGGGCCAACGCCAAAAACATTCAGTACTTC. Amino acids: CASKKELAGANAKNIQYF.